This TCR beta chain came from a study of blood T cell repertoires in COVID-19. Per the study methods: Cell counts per sample came from amplifying reference gene primers. TCRdb's copy holds only in-frame clones and misses some; the assay was immunoSEQ multiplex PCR. That table furnishes V, J and clone size, whereas the DNA furnished D and trimming. The profile shows tens of thousands of clones, approximately 86% of them singletons. The V gene lost 4 bases and the J gene lost 1 base, with 14 bases spanning the gap. Germline CDR1 reads SGHVS; CDR2 reads FQNEAQ. The CDR3 runs 16 residues. The sequence was collected from a woman aged 50 to 65 with active or convalescent COVID-19. The chain is built from TRBV7-8 and TRBJ1-5; D might be TRBD1 (5 bases). The source material was peripheral blood. CDR3 region: CASSSPVGGSNQPQHF. The CDR3, as DNA: TGTGCCAGCAGCTCCCCCGTGGGGGGAAGCAATCAGCCCCAGCATTTT.